These T cell receptor beta chains were read from a single sample in a study of CD8+ T cells in alopecia areata. Sequencing used immunoSEQ multiplex PCR; TCRdb keeps in-frame clones, though not all of them. The repertoire holds fewer than 250,000 clones, with 50% to 70% as singletons. The material was CD4+ T cells sorted from blood, obtained at week 0. These receptor sequences come from a human donor with alopecia areata. CDR3s include the opening cysteine and the closing phenylalanine or tryptophan. The D gene is left open where the match is weak. Where a row states a size, it is once, few, many or the class of an expanded clone; other rows omit it.

TRBV30	NA	TRBJ2-7	NA	TGTGCCTGGAGTGGACAGGGAGGATTCGAGCAGTACTTC	CAWSGQGGFEQYF
TRBV9	NA	TRBJ2-7	NA	TGTGCCAGCAGCCCATTTGCTGGGAATCACTACGAGCAGTACTTC	CASSPFAGNHYEQYF
TRBV6-1	TRBD1	TRBJ1-6	once	TGTGCCAGCCGGACAGGGAATTCACCCCTCCACTTT	CASRTGNSPLHF
TRBV6-6	TRBD1	TRBJ2-3	NA	TGTGCCAGCAGCTGGGGACAGGGGGGGACAGATACGCAGTATTTT	CASSWGQGGTDTQYF
TRBV7-8	NA	TRBJ1-2	NA	TGTGCCAGCGGTGACAGCAGGGGCTACACCTTC	CASGDSRGYTF
TRBV30	NA	TRBJ1-1	NA	TGTGCCTGGAAAAGTTGGGACCGTGACACTGAAGCTTTCTTT	CAWKSWDRDTEAFF
TRBV6-6	TRBD1	TRBJ1-5	NA	TGTGCCAGCAGTACTCGGACAGGGGACCAGCCCCAGCATTTT	CASSTRTGDQPQHF
TRBV4-1	TRBD1	TRBJ2-7	NA	TGCGCCAGCAGCCAAGTAGGACAGGGCTACGAGCAGTACTTC	CASSQVGQGYEQYF
TRBV29-1	NA	TRBJ2-3	NA	TGCAGCGTTGCAGGGCTAGCCACAGATACGCAGTATTTT	CSVAGLATDTQYF
TRBV19	NA	TRBJ2-5	few	TGTGCCAGCGCCAAAGGCCAAGAGACCCAGTACTTC	CASAKGQETQYF
TRBV27	TRBD1	TRBJ2-1	NA	TGTGCCAGCCGCCGACAGGGGACAAACAATGAGCAGTTCTTC	CASRRQGTNNEQFF
TRBV5-6	NA	TRBJ2-7	few	TGTGCCAGCAGCAACTCAACCTACGAGCAGTACTTC	CASSNSTYEQYF
TRBV25-1	NA	TRBJ2-1	NA	TGTGCCAGCAGCCAGACTTACAATGAGCAGTTCTTC	CASSQTYNEQFF
TRBV5-4	NA	TRBJ1-1	once	TGTGCCAGCAGTGGCCGGGGGGACGGGAACACTGAAGCTTTCTTT	CASSGRGDGNTEAFF
TRBV7-9	TRBD1	TRBJ1-1	few	TGTGCCAGCAGCTGGGGACAGGGGAACACTGAAGCTTTCTTT	CASSWGQGNTEAFF
TRBV2	NA	TRBJ2-7	few	TGTGCCAGCAGTGGCGAGATTAGTCCCGGGACAAGGGAGTACTTC	CASSGEISPGTREYF
TRBV7-6	TRBD1	TRBJ1-2	NA	TGTGCCAGCAGCTGGGGGACAGGGGATCGAACCTTC	CASSWGTGDRTF
TRBV25-1	TRBD1	TRBJ2-7	NA	TGTGCCAGCAGTCCTGACGACAGGGGGCCCTACGAGCAGTACTTC	CASSPDDRGPYEQYF
TRBV11-2	TRBD2	TRBJ2-2	few	TGTGCCAGCGGCCGGGGGGTGGCACAGAACACCGGGGAGCTGTTTTTT	CASGRGVAQNTGELFF
TRBV4-1	TRBD1	TRBJ2-6	NA	TGCGCCAGCAGCTACGGACAGGGAGGATCTGGGGCCAACGTCCTGACTTTC	CASSYGQGGSGANVLTF
TRBV11-2	NA	TRBJ2-1	few	TGTGCCAGCAGCCAGGACTTCCATTACAATGAGCAGTTCTTC	CASSQDFHYNEQFF
TRBV29-1	TRBD1	TRBJ1-1	NA	TGCAGCGTCCGGCGGACAGGGGGCACTGAAGCTTTCTTT	CSVRRTGGTEAFF
TRBV6-1	NA	TRBJ1-2	NA	TGTGCCAGCAGTGAAGGGCCGAGCTATGGCTACACCTTC	CASSEGPSYGYTF